These 23 T cell receptor beta chains were all obtained from the same sample, sequenced in a study of T-cell reconstitution after alpha-beta-depleted transplantation in children. The authors prepared the TCRbeta library with unique molecular identifiers. Via MiXCR, TCRdb re-called the PCR reads, giving one row per CDR3 protein. This repertoire shows about 90,000 distinct CDR3 sequences, roughly 16% found once; its top ten account for roughly a fifth. The input for sequencing was PBMCs, mostly from graft donor cells, taken 180 days after TCRalphabeta/CD19-depleted stem cell transplant. Receptors originate from a male patient aged 2 to 9 who had a stem cell transplant for acute lymphoblastic leukemia, so the T cells may come from the graft donor.

The chain couples TRBV7-2 to TRBJ2-7; the match to TRBD1 covers 7 bases. This CDR3 comprises 14 residues. Germline V gives CDR1 SGHTA, CDR2 FQGNSA. The V and J ends lost 5 bases and 7 bases, in that order; junction bases with no gene match: 11. The CDR3 region is CASSQGQVWGEQYF. The CDR3 nucleotides are TGTGCCAGCAGCCAAGGACAGGTCTGGGGGGAGCAGTACTTC.

The chain links TRBV6-5 to TRBJ2-3, with 7 bases lining up with TRBD1. The CDR3 covers 14 residues. V was pared by 6 bases and J by 2 bases, with 5 bases of the junction left unmatched. The germline gives CDR1 MNHEY, CDR2 SVGAGI. DNA for the CDR3: TGTGCCAGCAGGTTAAAGGGGGCCACAGATACGCAGTATTTT. Its protein is CASRLKGATDTQYF.

This clonotype was counted at least ten times. The chain uses TRBV20-1 and TRBJ1-5; D is undetermined. Germline lookup yields CDR1 DFQATT and CDR2 SNEGSKA (reference sequence). V gave up 2 bases and J gave up 4 bases, with 12 bases separating them. This CDR3 region has 14 residues. For the CDR3, the DNA is TGCAGTGCTAGACAGCAGTTGGGGAATCAGCCCCAGCATTTT. It is translated as CSARQQLGNQPQHF.

This clonotype was counted between two and nine times. V and J are TRBV20-1 and TRBJ2-1, with 13 bases that match TRBD2. There are 16 residues in the CDR3. Germline-derived CDR1 and CDR2 are DFQATT and SNEGSKA (reference sequence). With V trimmed by 0 bases and J by 6 bases, 5 bases remained unmatched. Here the CDR3 reads CSARDPLAGGGNEQFF. The CDR3 DNA sequence: TGCAGTGCTAGAGACCCACTAGCGGGGGGGGGCAATGAGCAGTTCTTC.

This clonotype has more than one count but fewer than ten. The chain has TRBV29-1 and TRBJ2-5; a weak D match, TRBD1 (6 bases). V was clipped by 8 bases and J by 3 bases, with 19 bases between them. The CDR3 extends over 14 amino acids. Germline V gene data show CDR1 as SQVTM and CDR2 as ANQGSEA. The CDR3 DNA reads TGCAGCCCTACCCCGTGGCAGGGGAAAGAGACCCAGTACTTC. Its translation is CSPTPWQGKETQYF.

Ten or more counts support this clonotype. The V call is TRBV19, the J call TRBJ2-3; TRBD2 agrees at 14 bases. The CDR3 length is 18 residues. Germline assignment: CDR1 LNHDA and CDR2 SQIVND (reference sequence). J gave up 2 bases and V 7 bases, and 11 bases lay outside the gene matches. The CDR3 region is CASTLRGLAGGFTDTQYF. The CDR3 DNA reads TGTGCCAGTACCCTACGCGGACTAGCGGGGGGTTTCACAGATACGCAGTATTTT.

CDR3 sequence (DNA): TGCAGTGCTAGAGATTTCGCGGGGGGCACAGATACGCAGTATTTT. Protein product: CSARDFAGGTDTQYF. This chain connects TRBV20-1 to TRBJ2-3; TRBD2 matches at 7 bases. The CDR3 covers 15 residues. V dropped 0 bases and J dropped 1; count of bases not matched to a gene: 4. Germline V gives CDR1 DFQATT, CDR2 SNEGSKA (reference sequence).

This clonotype was observed a few times. The V and J genes are TRBV20-1 and TRBJ1-2, with D perhaps TRBD1 (5 bases). CDR1 is DFQATT and CDR2 is SNEGSKA in the germline V gene (reference sequence). V was cut by 0 bases and J by 6 bases, with 17 bases left in between. This CDR3 has 15 amino acids. The CDR3 loop is CSARDPRPPGHGYTF. The CDR3 DNA is TGCAGTGCTAGAGATCCAAGGCCACCGGGGCATGGCTACACCTTC.

In its sample, this clonotype was seen a few times. This chain uses TRBV4-1 with TRBJ2-2; TRBD1 matches 8 bases. Losses at the gene ends were 7 bases for V and 4 bases for J; bases not matched to a gene: 8. CDR3 length: 15 amino acids. Germline V gene lookup returns CDR1 MGHRA and CDR2 YSYEKL. The CDR3 reads CASISSDRATGELFF. For the CDR3, the DNA is TGCGCCAGCATCTCATCGGACAGGGCCACCGGGGAGCTGTTTTTT.

V usage is TRBV3-1 and J usage is TRBJ1-1; no firm D call. The CDR3 runs to 14 residues. Trimming removed 1 base at V and 4 bases at J, with 10 bases between. Germline assignment: CDR1 LGHDT and CDR2 YNNKEL (reference sequence). The CDR3 reads CASSQGSFFTEAFF. The CDR3 DNA reads TGTGCCAGCAGCCAAGGGAGTTTTTTCACTGAAGCTTTCTTT.

The V and J genes are TRBV20-1 and TRBJ2-2; weak D call: TRBD1 (6 bases). This CDR3 region has 15 residues. Per the germline V gene, CDR1 is DFQATT and CDR2 is SNEGSKA (reference sequence). V shed 0 bases and J shed 8 bases, with 16 bases lying between them. The CDR3 loop reads CSARDKQGITGELFF. CDR3 bases: TGCAGTGCTAGAGATAAACAGGGTATTACTGGGGAGCTGTTTTTT.

This rearrangement joins TRBV30 to TRBJ1-6; possibly TRBD1 for D (6 bases). The CDR3 runs to 14 residues. With 1 base removed from V and 5 bases from J, the gap between germline ends came to 9 bases. Germline V lookup: CDR1 GTSNPN, CDR2 SVGIG (reference sequence). This CDR3 is CAWSGGRDNSPLHF. CDR3 nucleotide sequence: TGTGCCTGGAGTGGGGGGCGGGATAATTCACCCCTCCACTTT. Full variable domain (remainder filled in from reference TRBV30 and TRBJ1-6): SQTIHQWPATLVQPVGSPLSLECTVEGTSNPNLYWYRQAAGRGLQLLFYSVGIGQISSEVPQNLSASRPQDRQFILSSKKLLLSDSGFYLCAWSGGRDNSPLHFGNGTRLTVT.

This clonotype was observed a handful of times. The chain employs TRBV7-9 and TRBJ2-7; TRBD2 matches 7 bases. V lost 1 base, J lost 2 bases, and 5 bases stayed unmatched. There are 15 residues in the CDR3. Germline CDR1 reads SEHNR; CDR2 reads FQNEAQ (reference sequence). The DNA for the CDR3 is TGTGCCAGCAGCTTAGGGCTAGCGGACACCTACGAGCAGTACTTC. It yields the protein CASSLGLADTYEQYF.

Ten or more counts support this clonotype. The V and J genes are TRBV6-2 or TRBV6-3 and TRBJ2-4, with a possible D match to TRBD2 (6 bases). This CDR3 comprises 18 residues. V was clipped by 6 bases and J by 0 bases, with 21 bases between them. Germline V lookup: CDR1 MNHEY, CDR2 SVGEGT. The CDR3 protein is CASSRGEDPRVAKNIQYF. The CDR3 DNA reads TGTGCCAGCAGCCGTGGGGAGGATCCGAGAGTAGCCAAAAACATTCAGTACTTC.

This chain uses TRBV6-5 with TRBJ1-1; no reliable D call. The CDR3 runs 14 residues. Germline V CDR1 and CDR2: MNHEY, SVGAGI. V lost 0 bases and J 0 bases, leaving 5 bases between the germline ends. CDR3 DNA sequence: TGTGCCAGCAGTTACTCGGCCATGAACACTGAAGCTTTCTTT. It yields the protein CASSYSAMNTEAFF.

There are a few counts of this clonotype. This rearrangement joins TRBV12-3 or TRBV12-4 to TRBJ2-1; a weak D match, TRBD1 (6 bases). Trimming removed 4 bases from V and 0 bases from J, with 16 bases in between. CDR3 length: 17 residues. The DNA of the CDR3 is TGTGCCAGCAGTTCCTTTTTGACAGGTAGCTCCTACAATGAGCAGTTCTTC. Translating gives CASSSFLTGSSYNEQFF.

This clonotype was observed a few times. The rearrangement joins TRBV6-1 to TRBJ1-5; no firm D call. CDR3 length: 13 amino acids. V shed 2 bases and J shed 3 bases, with 5 bases lying between them. The germline CDR1 and CDR2 sequences are MNHNS and SASEGT. CDR3 amino acids: CASSESNNQPQHF. CDR3 bases: TGTGCCAGCAGTGAATCTAACAATCAGCCCCAGCATTTT.

This clonotype occurred a few times. The chain employs TRBV20-1 and TRBJ1-4; D might be TRBD1 (5 bases). This CDR3 region has 13 residues. V dropped 5 bases and J dropped 7 bases, with 14 bases sitting between them. The germline V gene encodes CDR1 DFQATT and CDR2 SNEGSKA (reference sequence). The CDR3 spells CSAGGGVREKLFF. DNA of the CDR3: TGCAGTGCTGGGGGAGGAGTGCGTGAAAAACTGTTTTTT.

This clonotype was seen more than once but under ten times. The gene calls are TRBV5-1 and TRBJ1-6; tentative D call: TRBD1 (5 bases). The CDR3 runs to 12 residues. The germline V and J ends were trimmed by 7 bases and 8 bases, with 10 bases remaining between them. In germline, CDR1 is SGHRS, CDR2 YFSETQ. This CDR3 reads CASGDLHSPLHF. The CDR3 coding sequence is TGCGCCAGCGGGGACCTCCATTCACCCCTCCACTTT. The whole variable domain, remainder taken from reference TRBV5-1 and TRBJ1-6, is KAGVTQTPRYLIKTRGQQVTLSCSPISGHRSVSWYQQTPGQGLQFLFEYFSETQRNKGNFPGRFSGRQFSNSRSEMNVSTLELGDSALYLCASGDLHSPLHFGNGTRLTVT.

A word on this clonotype: The junction differs from germline at one of its ends, possibly a read error. This chain links TRBV5-8 with TRBJ1-5, with D uncertain. The CDR3 runs to 11 residues. Looked up from germline, CDR1 is SGHTS and CDR2 is YDEGEE. The CDR3: CTSSQPWPQHF. CDR3 nucleotides: TGTACCAGCAGCCAACCATGGCCCCAGCATTTT.

This clonotype was seen repeatedly, ten times or more. The chain combines TRBV7-2 with TRBJ2-1; D may match TRBD1 or TRBD2 (6 bases each). This CDR3 is built from 14 residues. The germline V gene has CDR1 SGHTA and CDR2 FQGNSA. Between the trimmed V and J ends, which lost 1 base and 3 bases, there was a span of 7 bases. The CDR3 DNA sequence: TGTGCCAGCAGCTTAGAGGGGGGCTACAATGAGCAGTTCTTC. It codes for CASSLEGGYNEQFF.

The chain couples TRBV7-9 to TRBJ1-1; 9 bases are shared with TRBD1. Germline CDR1 is SEHNR and CDR2 is FQNEAQ (reference sequence). V was clipped by 3 bases and J by 4 bases; unmatched bases: 6. The CDR3 is made up of 15 amino acids. The CDR3 bases are TGTGCCAGCAGCTTGACAGGGGGGCTCGTCACTGAAGCTTTCTTT. Translated: CASSLTGGLVTEAFF.

This clonotype was detected only a few times. The CDR3 DNA is TGTGCCAGCAGCTTGGGAGGGTACTCCTACAATGAGCAGTTCTTC. Translating it yields CASSLGGYSYNEQFF. This chain uses TRBV7-9 with TRBJ2-1; 7 nucleotides agree with TRBD2. The CDR3 has 15 amino acids. The V and J ends lost 3 bases and 0 bases, in that order; junction bases with no gene match: 2. Germline values: CDR1 SEHNR, CDR2 FQNEAQ (reference sequence).